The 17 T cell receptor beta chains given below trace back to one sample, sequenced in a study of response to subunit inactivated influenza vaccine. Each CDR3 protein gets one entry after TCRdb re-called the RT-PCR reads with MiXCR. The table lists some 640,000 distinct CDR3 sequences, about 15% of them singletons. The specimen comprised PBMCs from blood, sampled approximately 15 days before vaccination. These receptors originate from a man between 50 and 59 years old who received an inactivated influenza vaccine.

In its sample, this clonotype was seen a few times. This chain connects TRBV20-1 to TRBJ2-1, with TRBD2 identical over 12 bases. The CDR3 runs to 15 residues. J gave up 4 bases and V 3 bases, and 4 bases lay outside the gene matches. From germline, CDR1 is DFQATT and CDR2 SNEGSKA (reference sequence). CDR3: CSASTLAGGYNEQFF. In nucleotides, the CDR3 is TGCAGTGCTAGCACCCTAGCGGGAGGGTACAATGAGCAGTTCTTC.

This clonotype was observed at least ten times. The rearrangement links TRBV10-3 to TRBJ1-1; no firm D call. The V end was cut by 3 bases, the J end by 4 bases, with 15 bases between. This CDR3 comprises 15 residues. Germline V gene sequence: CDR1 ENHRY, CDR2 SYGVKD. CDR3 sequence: CAISDGVGKSTEAFF. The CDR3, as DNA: TGTGCCATCAGTGACGGCGTGGGGAAGAGCACTGAAGCTTTCTTT.

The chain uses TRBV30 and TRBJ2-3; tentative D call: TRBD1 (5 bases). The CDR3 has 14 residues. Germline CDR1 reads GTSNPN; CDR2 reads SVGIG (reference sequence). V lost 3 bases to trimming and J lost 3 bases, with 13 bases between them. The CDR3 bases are TGTGCCTGGAGGGAGCTGGGGCAGACAGATACGCAGTATTTT. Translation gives CAWRELGQTDTQYF. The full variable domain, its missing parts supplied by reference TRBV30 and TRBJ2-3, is SQTIHQWPATLVQPVGSPLSLECTVEGTSNPNLYWYRQAAGRGLQLLFYSVGIGQISSEVPQNLSASRPQDRQFILSSKKLLLSDSGFYLCAWRELGQTDTQYFGPGTRLTVL.

The CDR3 DNA sequence: TGTGCCAGCGTATCAGGGGGCGAGGGCTCTGGGGCCAACGTCCTGACTTTC. It yields the protein CASVSGGEGSGANVLTF. The genes are TRBV28 and TRBJ2-6, with TRBD1 identical over 8 bases. Trimming at V came to 8 bases and at J to 0 bases, leaving 9 bases not matched to a gene. The CDR3 is 17 amino acids. Germline V gene lookup returns CDR1 MDHEN and CDR2 SYDVKM. The full variable domain, rest sourced from reference TRBV28 and TRBJ2-6, is DVKVTQSSRYLVKRTGEKVFLECVQDMDHENMFWYRQDPGLGLRLIYFSYDVKMKEKGDIPEGYSVSREKKERFSLILESASTNQTSMYLCASVSGGEGSGANVLTFGAGSRLTVL.

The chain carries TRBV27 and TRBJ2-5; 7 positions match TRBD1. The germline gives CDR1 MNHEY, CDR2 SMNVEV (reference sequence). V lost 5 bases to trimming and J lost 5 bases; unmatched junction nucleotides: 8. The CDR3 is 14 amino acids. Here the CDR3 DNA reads TGTGCCAGCAGTCCGACGACAGGGCCGGAGACCCAGTACTTC. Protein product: CASSPTTGPETQYF.

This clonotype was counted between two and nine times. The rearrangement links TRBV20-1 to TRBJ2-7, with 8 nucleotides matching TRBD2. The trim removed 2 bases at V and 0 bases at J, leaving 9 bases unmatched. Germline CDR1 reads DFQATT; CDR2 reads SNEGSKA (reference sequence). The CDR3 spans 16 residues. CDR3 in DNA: TGCAGTGCTAGAAACCCCCAGCGGGGGAGCTCCTACGAGCAGTACTTC. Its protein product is CSARNPQRGSSYEQYF.

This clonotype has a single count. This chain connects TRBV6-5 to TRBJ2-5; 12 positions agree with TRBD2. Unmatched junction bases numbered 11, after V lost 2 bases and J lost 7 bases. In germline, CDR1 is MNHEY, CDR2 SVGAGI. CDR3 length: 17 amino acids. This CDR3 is CASSYSTSGGPRGTQYF. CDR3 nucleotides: TGTGCCAGCAGTTACAGTACTAGCGGGGGGCCGCGAGGGACCCAGTACTTC.

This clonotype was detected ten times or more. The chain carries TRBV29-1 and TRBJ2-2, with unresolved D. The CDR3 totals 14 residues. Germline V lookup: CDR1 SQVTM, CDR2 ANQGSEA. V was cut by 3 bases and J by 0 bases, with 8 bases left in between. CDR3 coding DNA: TGCAGCGTTGATTTTCCTACGAACACCGGGGAGCTGTTTTTT. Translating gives CSVDFPTNTGELFF.

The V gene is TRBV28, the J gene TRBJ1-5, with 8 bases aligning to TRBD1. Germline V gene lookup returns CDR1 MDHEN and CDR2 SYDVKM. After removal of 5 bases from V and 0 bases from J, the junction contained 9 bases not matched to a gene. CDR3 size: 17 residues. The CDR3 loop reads CASSLHLGQGSNQPQHF. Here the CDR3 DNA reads TGTGCCAGCAGTCTCCACCTTGGACAGGGTAGCAATCAGCCCCAGCATTTT.

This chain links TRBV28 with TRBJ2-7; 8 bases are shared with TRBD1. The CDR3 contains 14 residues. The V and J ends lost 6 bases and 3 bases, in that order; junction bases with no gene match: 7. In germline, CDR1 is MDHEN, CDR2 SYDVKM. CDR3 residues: CASRPGTGYYEQYF. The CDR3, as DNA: TGTGCCAGCAGACCCGGGACAGGATACTACGAGCAGTACTTC.

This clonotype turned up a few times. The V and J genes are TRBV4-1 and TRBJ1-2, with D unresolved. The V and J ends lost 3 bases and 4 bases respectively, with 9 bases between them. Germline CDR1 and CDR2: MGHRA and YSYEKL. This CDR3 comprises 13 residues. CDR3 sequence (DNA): TGCGCCAGCAGCCAGTTTGCCGCCTATGGCTACACCTTC. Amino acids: CASSQFAAYGYTF.

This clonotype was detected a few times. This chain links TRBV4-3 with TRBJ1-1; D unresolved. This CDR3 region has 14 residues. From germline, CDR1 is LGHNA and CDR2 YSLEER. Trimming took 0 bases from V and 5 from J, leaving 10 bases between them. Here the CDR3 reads CASSQDPGWTEAFF. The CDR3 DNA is TGCGCCAGCAGCCAAGATCCGGGTTGGACTGAAGCTTTCTTT.

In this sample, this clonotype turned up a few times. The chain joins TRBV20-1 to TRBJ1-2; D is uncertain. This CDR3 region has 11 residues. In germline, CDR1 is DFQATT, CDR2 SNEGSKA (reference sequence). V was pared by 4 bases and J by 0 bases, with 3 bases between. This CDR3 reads CSATANYGYTF. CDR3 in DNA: TGCAGTGCTACGGCTAACTATGGCTACACCTTC.

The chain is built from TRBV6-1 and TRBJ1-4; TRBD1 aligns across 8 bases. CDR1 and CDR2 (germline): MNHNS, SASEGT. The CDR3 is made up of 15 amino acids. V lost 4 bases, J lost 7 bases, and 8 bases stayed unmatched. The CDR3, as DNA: TGTGCCAGCAGTGGACAGGGGCTTTCTTCTGAAAAACTGTTTTTT. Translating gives CASSGQGLSSEKLFF.

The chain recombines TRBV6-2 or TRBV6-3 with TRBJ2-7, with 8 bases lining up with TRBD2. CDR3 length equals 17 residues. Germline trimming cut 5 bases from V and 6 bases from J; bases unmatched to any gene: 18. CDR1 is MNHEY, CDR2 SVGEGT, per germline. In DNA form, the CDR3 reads TGTGCCAGCAGTGCAGCACGGACCGGGGGGGCAGGAGGCGAGCAGTACTTC. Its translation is CASSAARTGGAGGEQYF.

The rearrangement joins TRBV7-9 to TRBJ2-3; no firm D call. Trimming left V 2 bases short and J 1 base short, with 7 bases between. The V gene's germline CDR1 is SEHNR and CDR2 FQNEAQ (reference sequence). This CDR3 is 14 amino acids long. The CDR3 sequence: CASSLNTGTDTQYF. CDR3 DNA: TGTGCCAGCAGCTTAAACACAGGCACAGATACGCAGTATTTT.

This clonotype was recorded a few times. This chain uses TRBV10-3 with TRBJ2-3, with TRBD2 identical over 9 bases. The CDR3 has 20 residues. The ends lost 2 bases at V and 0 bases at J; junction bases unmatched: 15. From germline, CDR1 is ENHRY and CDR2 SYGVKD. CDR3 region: CAISERGYALAGPSTDTQYF. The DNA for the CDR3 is TGTGCCATCAGTGAGCGGGGGTACGCCCTAGCGGGACCTAGCACAGATACGCAGTATTTT.